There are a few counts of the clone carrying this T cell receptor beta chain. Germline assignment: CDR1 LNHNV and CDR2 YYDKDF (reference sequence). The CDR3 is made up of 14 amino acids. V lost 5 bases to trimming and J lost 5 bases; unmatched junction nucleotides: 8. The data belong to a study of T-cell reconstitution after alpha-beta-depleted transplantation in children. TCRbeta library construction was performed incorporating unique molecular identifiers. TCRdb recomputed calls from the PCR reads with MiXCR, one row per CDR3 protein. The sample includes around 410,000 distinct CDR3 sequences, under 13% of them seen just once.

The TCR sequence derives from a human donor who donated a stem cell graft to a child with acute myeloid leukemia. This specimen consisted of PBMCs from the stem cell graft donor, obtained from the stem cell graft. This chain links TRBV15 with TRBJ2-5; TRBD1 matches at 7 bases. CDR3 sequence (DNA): TGTGCCACCAGCGTGACAGGGCGAATGGAGACCCAGTACTTC. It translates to CATSVTGRMETQYF.